This entry features one T cell receptor beta chain sequence. This clone has a single count. This clone's antigen is unknown. No much larger clonotype is one base removed from it; base qualities were not supplied. These data are taken from a study of cytomegalovirus exposure and HLA in healthy donors (dated by TCRdb to about 2017). Background for the entire study: An earlier analysis of about 560 of the donors reported 276 Gb of sequence data and approximately 120 million unique TCR beta sequences obtained from 150 million to 200 million T cells. About 280 gigabases of sequencing data and 75 million to 85 million unique TCR sequences made up an early release that covered nearly 650 HLA-typed donors. Of the 300 to 400 genotyped donors, approximately 82% fell in the genetic ancestry cluster associated with self-reported Caucasian donors. The study aimed to test whether cataloging public T cell receptors could reveal signatures of past pathogen exposure. The study profiled the T cell repertoires of under 700 subjects by immunosequencing and related them to cytomegalovirus serostatus. A separate validation cohort of over a hundred different subjects was used in addition to the approximately 640-subject first cohort. The study combined high-throughput TCR immunosequencing, statistical association of individual TCRs with disease status, and machine learning to predict cytomegalovirus infection status. A later analysis re-analyzed previously published TCR beta repertoires from approximately 670 donors and added high-resolution HLA genotyping to study TCR occurrence patterns. The later analysis used no new phenotypic data to find candidate immune exposures, relying instead on TCR beta sequences and their occurrence across donors. An earlier analysis of 587 of the donors used high-throughput TCR beta sequencing to judge whether each TCR beta V gene segment behaved as functional or pseudogenic. Alongside the repertoire data, information on donor age, sex, ethnicity and CMV serostatus was compiled. A later genetic analysis took genome-wide SNP genotypes for about 55% of the roughly 670 donors and used that subset as a discovery cohort. All discovery cohort repertoires had been generated using a single sequencing platform. Both class I and class II loci were covered by HLA typing, at four-digit resolution. Typing coverage differed by locus: A, B, C, DRB1 and DQB1 were typed in roughly 620-630 donors, DQA1 in 522, DPA1 in nearly 610, and DPB1 in just under 480. A handful of DR-DQ haplotypes were handled as single units for association and clustering because linkage in the cohort was strong. Among about 360 genotyped donors of the cohort, an average of about 240,000 unique TCR beta nucleotide sequences were sequenced per donor, roughly a sixth of them non-productive.

The cohort was made up of around 720 healthy bone marrow donors. Cohort members were all nominally healthy when sampled, although unrecorded immune exposures were likely present. The donor tested CMV seropositive, placing the donor among the 310 or so seropositive members of the cohort. A peripheral blood sample was collected from each donor, and TCR beta sequencing was performed on peripheral blood mononuclear cells. Genomic DNA extraction from the blood cell samples was performed with the Qiagen DNeasy Blood Extraction Kit. Study-wide conclusions, independent of this receptor: Correlated functional status among segregating V segments might be attributable to linkage disequilibrium, but an unknown experimental factor could not be ruled out. Because the 87-base-pair reads could not distinguish some IMGT-functional V segments, including TRBV6-2 and TRBV6-3, those segments were excluded. Assigning TCR associations to individual alleles was difficult when HLA alleles, especially DR and DQ, strongly co-occurred. In a later genetic analysis, a missense DCLRE1C variant was associated with V-gene and J-gene trimming of TCR beta chains, and the association was replicated in an independent cohort. Compared with equally common non-associated chains, HLA-associated TCR beta chains in a later analysis were more clonally expanded and had lower generation probabilities. At a false discovery rate of 0.05, a later analysis linked 16,951 TCR beta sequences to specific HLA alleles. In a later genetic analysis, fewer N-insertions in productive TCRs were reported among donors in an Asian-associated ancestry cluster than the roughly 670-donor mean. The classifier was reported to diagnose cytomegalovirus status with high specificity and sensitivity in both the original cohort and the validation cohort. While some public TCRs were present in many individuals, most TCR sequences turned up only very rarely across donors. It was suggested by the authors that the approach could potentially be generalized to other disease states and immunological phenotypes. An earlier analysis of approximately 540 of the donors showed that most TCR beta V segments appeared in productive rearrangements either about 87% or about 30% of the time, which broadly matched IMGT annotations. A further reported finding was that TCR beta sequences accurately predicted the HLA-A and HLA-B alleles for most subjects in the first cohort. The cohort was sequenced for TCR beta chains only, and without alpha or paired-chain data the features that could be detected were limited. Immune exposure information for the cohort was limited to CMV serostatus. Because some donors lacked HLA typing at each locus, the association tests relied only on the typed subset. In a later analysis, most CMV-associated TCR beta chains were found to appear HLA-restricted, with HLA associations seemingly driven largely by CMV exposure. The study listed over 150 TCR beta chains as associated with cytomegalovirus. The sequencing pipeline was judged likely to have produced a cluster of highly shared sequence variants as a technical artifact. In vitro tests confirmed that a few of the cytomegalovirus-associated TCR beta chains recognize cytomegalovirus antigens. The earlier analysis of fewer than 750 of the donors excluded approximately 17 rarely observed V segments, including chromosome 9 orphons, because counts were too low. In a later analysis, TCR association rates were found to vary across HLA loci, with the most associated TCRs seen for DRB1 alleles and the fewest for HLA-C alleles. Several of the top co-occurrence clusters appeared to be linked to parvovirus B19, influenza, CMV and Epstein-Barr virus, according to a later analysis. Sequencing depth was assumed to be roughly uniform across donors in the presence/absence analyses, though that assumption may not hold.

The CDR3 spans 15 residues, from the cysteine through the phenylalanine. Only the CDR3 portion is preserved as DNA: 45 bases, with reading frame beginning at the first base. CDR1 and CDR2, looked up from the germline V gene, are SGHRS and YFSETQ. V lost 0 bases and J lost 3 bases; the stretch between them is 13 bases long. Receptor libraries were prepared by the immunoSEQ multiplex PCR assay. For the multiplex PCR, a mixture combining 60 forward primers for TCR Vbeta segments and 13 reverse primers for TCR Jbeta segments was used. Amplification of the CDR3 region of rearranged TCR beta genes was performed with a multiplex PCR assay on genomic DNA. The Illumina HiSeq System was used to sequence the amplified TCR beta libraries as 87-base-pair reads. In the paper's pipeline: A later analysis tallied around 82 million unique TCR beta chains across the roughly 610 repertoires, and approximately 9.9 million of those chains were shared by two or more donors. Raw reads were error-corrected and collapsed into unique sequences with a nearest-neighbor algorithm that merged closely related sequences to remove PCR and sequencing errors. CDR3 sequences were aligned to IMGT reference sequences to assign V, D and J gene segments. For a sequence to be retained, at least a six-nucleotide match to both a V gene segment and a J gene segment was required. A rearrangement counted as productive if the CDR3 had no stop codons and remained in frame with V and J, and every other rearrangement counted as non-productive. Following IMGT convention, CDR3 was defined as the stretch from the second conserved V-encoded cysteine to the conserved J-encoded phenylalanine. The earlier analysis of 500 to 650 of the donors excluded any sequence lacking an unambiguous match to a single V gene segment. In an earlier analysis of a few hundred of the donors, a V segment was called functional when productive rearrangements were above 56.7%, and segregating when the standard deviation between donors exceeded 5%. To diagnose cytomegalovirus status from the catalog of TCR beta chain sequences, a statistical classification framework was built. In a later analysis, V and J genes were assigned by comparing TCR nucleotide sequences against IMGT/GENE-DB human TR gene sequences. In a later analysis, CDR3 sequences and most-parsimonious VDJ recombination scenarios were assigned using the TCRdist pipeline. In a later analysis, every TCR beta chain was defined by the combination of its CDR3 amino acid sequence and its V-gene family, and reads without a unique V-gene family were dropped. In a later analysis, 450 to 600 highly shared, low-generation-probability nucleotide sequences were removed to address suspected cross-contamination and a sequencing artifact. A later analysis calculated a clonal expansion index for each public chain from normalized within-repertoire ranks of inferred template counts. In a later analysis, generation probabilities were computed using a VDJ recombination model fitted to out-of-frame rearrangements, and the results were checked against IGoR. A later analysis scored TCR-TCR, TCR-HLA and TCR-CMV co-occurrence with hypergeometric tests, applying a repertoire-size bias correction to TCR pairs. In a later analysis, false discovery rates were estimated by permuting HLA or CMV assignments 20 times. A later analysis grouped co-occurring TCRs with DBSCAN, adding TCRdist sequence similarity when clustering within HLA-allele-positive subsets. For co-occurrence clustering, repertoires with fewer than 30,000 or more than 120,000 public chains were excluded, along with five repertoires with anomalous nucleotide sharing. Entries here come from immuneACCESS through TCRdb and include only in-frame sequences with V and J called. Some clones fail to appear in such tables; in the studies checked, an unresolved V gene covers under half of the shortfall, and the cause of the remainder is unknown. The V and J calls and clone size come from that table; D and trimming were worked out from the DNA. The sample records approximately 100,000 clones, 79% of which are singletons. Approximately 3.7% of the sample is in the top ten clones.

The V and J segments used are TRBV5-1 and TRBJ2-7, with TRBD1 perhaps the D gene, on 5 matching bases. Sequencing used PBMCs. This clonotype was sampled from a female donor in good health and CMV-seropositive. The DNA is as follows: TGCGCCAGCAGCTTGGCCAGGGATGGGATCTACGAGCAGTACTTC. Its coded protein is CASSLARDGIYEQYF.